This T cell receptor beta chain was recorded in a study of molecular identifiers for immune sequencing clone quantification (dated by TCRdb to between 2017 and 2018). Concerning the study at large: In a replicate experiment, RNA from roughly 18,000 or 92,000 naive CD8 T cells was split into five aliquots, four of which were sequenced. This methods study used CD8 T cells to benchmark TCR RNA copy counting and molecular-identifier clustering-based TCR repertoire sequencing (MIDCIRS). General conclusions and limits of the study: About 3 recovered TCR RNA copies per cell were obtained by modeling, versus approximately 10 by digital PCR, implying a capture efficiency of about 30%. Highly expanded clone sizes could be underestimated because identical TCR molecules may share a barcode. Without barcode sub-clustering, chimeric consensus sequences inflated TCR diversity; chimeras reached as high as 47%. In CMV-specific effector cells, clones with more than 20 RNA copies contained over 99% of molecules, whereas in naive cells such clones contained under 1% of molecules. Spiked-in Jurkat TCR RNA equal to a single cell's worth was reported to be detectable even within 1,100,000 naive CD8 T cells. The naive libraries included spiked-in Jurkat TCR RNA (around nine copies' worth), and this Jurkat TCR RNA is not part of the donor repertoire.

V and J are truncated by 0 bases and 5 bases respectively, leaving an intervening sequence of 20 bases. Reading the germline V gene gives CDR1 LGHNA and CDR2 YSLEER. The cysteine opens and the phenylalanine closes a CDR3 of 18 amino acids. The entry retains the CDR3 DNA only, 54 bases that are in frame from base 1. Libraries of naive CD8 T cells were built from anywhere between roughly 20,000 and 1,100,000 sorted cells, with 10%, 30% or 50% of the purified RNA used. Naive CD8 T cells, defined as CD8+CD4-CCR7+CD45RA+, were FACS-sorted into RLT Plus buffer on a BD FACSAria II. To test detection sensitivity, Jurkat RNA equivalent to more than 8 TCR copies was spiked into samples of roughly 20,000-1,000,000 naive CD8 T cells. CD8 T cells were enriched using RosetteSep CD8+ T Cell Enrichment Cocktail and Ficoll-Paque, and the enriched cells then underwent ACK red cell lysis. At least ten counts were recorded for this clonotype. Its antigen remains unidentified. No much larger clone is present one base from it, and per-base qualities are unavailable.

To prepare the library, PCR was applied. TCRdb lists the instrument as Illumina HiSeq 4000. Bulk TCR libraries were made following a previously described method, with the TCR primers given in Table S5. Purification of total RNA was performed with the Qiagen AllPrep DNA/RNA kit. Reads from multiple sequencing runs of the same library were pooled before analysis. In the paper's pipeline: Reads were retained only if an exact TCR constant sequence was present, and the retained reads were trimmed to 150 nt and grouped according to their 12-nt molecular barcodes. Reads inside each barcode group were sub-clustered using a 15% Levenshtein threshold, and a quality-weighted consensus sequence was constructed for each RNA molecule. Non-functional sequences were excluded, and lower-count sequences lying one edit away from another sequence were also excluded. Barcode sub-clusters with fewer than 20% of the maximum read count were removed, based on fitting two negative binomial distributions. TCRdb passed the public sequencing reads through fastp at Q25 and MiXCR, retaining productive beta sequences. Entries are consolidated by CDR3 protein sequence, retaining the most common genes and DNA. The V and J calls shown here were made by TCRdb, not taken from the authors' results. Counted in this sample were about 640,000 distinct CDR3 sequences; roughly 21% of them appeared once. Of the sample, roughly 0.9% is held by the ten largest clones.

Sequenced input: naive CD8+ T cells from blood, with Jurkat cell RNA spiked in. The cell subset or site label corresponds to: FACS-sorted CD8+CD4-CCR7+CD45RA+ naive T cells. The chain is encoded by TRBV4-3 joined to TRBJ1-5; matching of 5 bases hints at TRBD1 as the D gene. The receptor was isolated from a human donor in good health. Some libraries in this study had Jurkat cell RNA spiked in. The nucleotide sequence is given as TGCGCCAGCAGCCAAGATTGGTCCCTGGGGCTGGGAGATCAGCCCCAGCATTTT. Its amino acids are CASSQDWSLGLGDQPQHF.